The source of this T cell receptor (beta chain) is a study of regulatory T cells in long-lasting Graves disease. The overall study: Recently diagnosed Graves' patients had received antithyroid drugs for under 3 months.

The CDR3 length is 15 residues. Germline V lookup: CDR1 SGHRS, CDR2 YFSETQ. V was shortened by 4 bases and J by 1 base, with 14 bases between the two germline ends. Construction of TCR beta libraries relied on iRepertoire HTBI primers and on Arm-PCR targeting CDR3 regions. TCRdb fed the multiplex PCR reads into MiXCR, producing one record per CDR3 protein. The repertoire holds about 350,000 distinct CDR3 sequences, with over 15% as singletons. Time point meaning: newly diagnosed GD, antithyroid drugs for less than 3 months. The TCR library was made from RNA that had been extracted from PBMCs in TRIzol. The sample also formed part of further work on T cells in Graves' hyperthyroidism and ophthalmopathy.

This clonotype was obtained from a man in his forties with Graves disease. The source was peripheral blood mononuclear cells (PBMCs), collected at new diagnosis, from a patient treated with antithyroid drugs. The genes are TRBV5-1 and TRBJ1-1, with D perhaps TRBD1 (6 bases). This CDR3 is CASSPGGGANTEAFF. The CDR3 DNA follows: TGCGCCAGCAGCCCCGGGGGGGGCGCGAACACTGAAGCTTTCTTT.